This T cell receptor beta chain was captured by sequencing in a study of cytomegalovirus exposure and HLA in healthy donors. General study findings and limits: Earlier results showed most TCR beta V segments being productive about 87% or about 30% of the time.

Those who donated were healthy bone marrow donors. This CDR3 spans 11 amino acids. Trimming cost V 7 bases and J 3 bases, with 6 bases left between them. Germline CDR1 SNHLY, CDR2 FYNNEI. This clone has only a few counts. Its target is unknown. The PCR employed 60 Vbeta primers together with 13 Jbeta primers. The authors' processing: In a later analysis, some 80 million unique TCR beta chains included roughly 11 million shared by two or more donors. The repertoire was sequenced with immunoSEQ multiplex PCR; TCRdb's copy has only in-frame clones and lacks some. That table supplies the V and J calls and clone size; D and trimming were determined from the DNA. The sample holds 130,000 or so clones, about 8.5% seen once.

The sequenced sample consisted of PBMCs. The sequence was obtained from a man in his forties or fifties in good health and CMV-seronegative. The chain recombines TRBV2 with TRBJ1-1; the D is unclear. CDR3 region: CASMRDTEAFF. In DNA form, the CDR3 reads TGTGCCAGCATGAGGGACACTGAAGCTTTCTTT. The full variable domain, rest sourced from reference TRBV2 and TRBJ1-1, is EPEVTQTPSHQVTQMGQEVILRCVPISNHLYFYWYRQILGQKVEFLVSFYNNEISEKSEIFDDQFSVERPDGSNFTLKIRSTKLEDSAMYFCASMRDTEAFFGQGTRLTVV.